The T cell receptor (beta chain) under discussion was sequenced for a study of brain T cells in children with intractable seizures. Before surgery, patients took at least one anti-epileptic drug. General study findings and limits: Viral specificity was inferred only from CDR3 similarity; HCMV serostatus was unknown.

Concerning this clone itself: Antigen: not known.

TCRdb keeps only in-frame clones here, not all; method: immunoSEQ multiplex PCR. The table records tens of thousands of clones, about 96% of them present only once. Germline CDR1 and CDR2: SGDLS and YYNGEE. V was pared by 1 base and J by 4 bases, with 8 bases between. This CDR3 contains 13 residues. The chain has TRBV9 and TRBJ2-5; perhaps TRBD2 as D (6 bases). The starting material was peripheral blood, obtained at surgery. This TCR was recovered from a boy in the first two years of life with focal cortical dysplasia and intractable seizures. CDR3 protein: CASSVWGGETQYF. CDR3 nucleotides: TGTGCCAGCAGCGTATGGGGAGGAGAGACCCAGTACTTC.